One and the same sample provided the 23 T cell receptor beta chains below, sequenced in a study of blood T cell repertoires in COVID-19. The repertoire was sequenced with immunoSEQ multiplex PCR; TCRdb's copy has only in-frame clones and lacks some. Altogether over 110,000 clones are present, about four fifths being singletons, with the ten largest covering 3.5%. The sample consisted of peripheral blood. The receptors were sampled from a man in his sixties or seventies who had recovered from COVID-19.

This chain joins TRBV3-1 (or the pseudogene TRBV3-2) and TRBJ2-1; weak D call: TRBD1 (5 bases). Between the trimmed V and J ends, which lost 1 base and 11 bases, there was a span of 9 bases. From germline, CDR1 is LGHDT and CDR2 YNNKEL (reference sequence). CDR3 length: 12 residues. This CDR3 reads CASSQAQGKQFF. The CDR3 nucleotides are TGTGCCAGCAGCCAAGCCCAGGGAAAGCAGTTCTTC.

The chain carries TRBV5-4 and TRBJ2-2; maybe TRBD1 (6 bases). V gave up 8 bases and J gave up 7 bases, with 18 bases separating them. The CDR3 is made up of 14 amino acids. Germline CDR1 is SGHNT and CDR2 is YYREEE (reference sequence). The CDR3 nucleotides read TGTGCCAGTGGTTTAGAACAGGGAATCGGGGAGCTGTTTTTT. Residues: CASGLEQGIGELFF.

In this sample, this clone turned up a few times. The CDR3 nucleotides read TGCGCCAGCAGCCAAGAATCGGGCCTAGCGGGACTATACAATGAGCAGTTCTTC. It specifies CASSQESGLAGLYNEQFF. The V and J genes are TRBV4-1 and TRBJ2-1; 9 nucleotides align to TRBD2. With V trimmed by 0 bases and J by 4 bases, 10 bases remained unmatched. Germline values: CDR1 MGHRA, CDR2 YSYEKL. The CDR3 has 18 amino acids.

The chain joins TRBV5-6 to TRBJ2-4; maybe TRBD2 (6 bases). CDR1 and CDR2 (germline): SGHDT, YYEEEE. Trimming left V 4 bases short and J 2 bases short, with 10 bases between. This CDR3 is built from 14 residues. The CDR3 DNA reads as TGTGCCAGCAGCGCCCGGGAGACCAAAAACATTCAGTACTTC. Its protein product is CASSARETKNIQYF.

This clone turned up a few times. V and J are TRBV6-2 or TRBV6-3 and TRBJ2-7; the D is unclear. Per the germline V gene, CDR1 is MNHEY and CDR2 is SVGEGT. The CDR3 sequence is 12 residues long. With 3 bases removed from V and 4 bases from J, the gap between germline ends came to 7 bases. The CDR3 sequence is CASSYSIYEQYF. CDR3 DNA sequence: TGTGCCAGCAGTTATTCTATTTACGAGCAGTACTTC.

In its sample, this clone was seen once. The chain links TRBV28 to TRBJ2-7; 9 nucleotides line up with TRBD2. Germline V CDR1 and CDR2: MDHEN, SYDVKM. Unmatched junction bases numbered 2, after V lost 2 bases and J lost 0 bases. The CDR3 is made up of 15 amino acids. As DNA, the CDR3 is TGTGCCAGCAGTTTAGCGGGGGGGCTCTCCTACGAGCAGTACTTC. Amino acids: CASSLAGGLSYEQYF.

The gene calls are TRBV12-3 or TRBV12-4 and TRBJ1-5, with D unclear. V gave up 3 bases and J gave up 5 bases, with 5 bases separating them. The CDR3 covers 12 residues. The CDR3 nucleotides read TGTGCCAGCAGTTTGAGTTATCAGCCCCAGCATTTT. Its protein is CASSLSYQPQHF.

V and J are TRBV20-1 and TRBJ1-2, with TRBD1 as a possible D gene (5 bases). The CDR3 spans 13 residues. From germline, CDR1 is DFQATT and CDR2 SNEGSKA (reference sequence). V lost 3 bases, J lost 0 bases, and 8 bases lay in between. CDR3 amino acids: CSASDRTNYGYTF. The CDR3 DNA reads TGCAGTGCTAGTGACAGAACTAACTATGGCTACACCTTC.

This chain links TRBV7-9 with TRBJ2-3; TRBD1 matches at 10 bases. The V segment lost 6 bases and the J segment 1 base; nucleotides outside the gene matches: 7. The CDR3 totals 16 residues. The germline gives CDR1 SEHNR, CDR2 FQNEAQ (reference sequence). The CDR3 sequence is CASSLTGTGGTDTQYF. The CDR3 nucleotides are TGTGCCAGCAGTTTAACCGGGACAGGGGGCACAGATACGCAGTATTTT.

This clone appeared a single time. This chain uses TRBV18 with TRBJ1-4; D is unresolved. Germline CDR1 reads KGHSH; CDR2 reads LQKENI. The V end was cut by 6 bases, the J end by 0 bases, with 11 bases between. This CDR3 is built from 15 residues. The CDR3, as DNA: TGTGCCAGCTCTATGACTTTTGCAACTAATGAAAAACTGTTTTTT. It codes for CASSMTFATNEKLFF.

The V call is TRBV7-9, the J call TRBJ1-5; the D is unclear. Germline CDR1 and CDR2: SEHNR and FQNEAQ (reference sequence). Deletions cut 2 bases from V and 5 bases from J, with 7 bases between. CDR3 length: 13 residues. For the CDR3, the DNA is TGTGCCAGCAGCTTAAGCCGAGATCAGCCCCAGCATTTT. It specifies CASSLSRDQPQHF.

CDR3 bases: TGTGCCAGCTCACCACCGTCGGCAGGCGCCTCTGGAAACACCATATATTTT. Translation gives CASSPPSAGASGNTIYF. The V and J genes are TRBV18 and TRBJ1-3, with unresolved D. Trimming shortened V by 0 bases and J by 0 bases, and 12 bases separated the two germline ends. This CDR3 is 17 amino acids long. Germline-derived CDR1 and CDR2 are KGHSH and LQKENI.

The gene calls are TRBV3-1 (or the pseudogene TRBV3-2) and TRBJ1-6; D uncertain. Trimming stripped 0 bases from V and 14 bases from J, with 11 bases between. Germline CDR1 is LGHDT and CDR2 is YNNKEL (reference sequence). The CDR3 has 13 amino acids. The CDR3, as DNA: TGTGCCAGCAGCCAAGAGTTGGGCGTGTCCCTCCACTTT. It codes for CASSQELGVSLHF.

V and J are TRBV2 and TRBJ1-1; no definite D call. The germline V gene has CDR1 SNHLY and CDR2 FYNNEI. This CDR3 region has 14 residues. V gave up 1 base and J gave up 6 bases, with 12 bases separating them. The CDR3 is CASSEGLGGSEAFF. The CDR3 coding sequence is TGTGCCAGCAGTGAAGGGTTAGGCGGTTCTGAAGCTTTCTTT.

The J gene is TRBJ1-1, the V gene TRBV5-4, with 7 bases lining up with TRBD1. With 4 bases clipped from V and 11 bases from J, the junction kept 5 bases outside the gene matches. Germline loops: CDR1 SGHNT, CDR2 YYREEE (reference sequence). The CDR3 has 11 residues. The CDR3 nucleotides are TGTGCCAGCAGCCAGGGGGTGACGGCTTTCTTT. It encodes CASSQGVTAFF.

This chain uses TRBV7-9 with TRBJ2-3; D remains unclear. The CDR3 runs to 15 residues. V lost 1 base and J 6 bases, leaving 14 bases between the germline ends. Germline V gene sequence: CDR1 SEHNR, CDR2 FQNEAQ (reference sequence). In DNA, the CDR3 is TGTGCCAGCAGCTTAGTAGCCCCCAACGCGGATACGCAGTATTTT. This translates into CASSLVAPNADTQYF.

This clone was observed a few times. This sequence joins TRBV3-1 (or the pseudogene TRBV3-2) and TRBJ1-2; the D gene is possibly TRBD1 (5 bases). The CDR3 is 12 residues long. Germline V gene sequence: CDR1 LGHDT, CDR2 YNNKEL (reference sequence). Trimming cost V 6 bases and J 5 bases, with 10 bases left between them. DNA of the CDR3: TGTGCCAGCAGGGCAAAGGGGTATGGCTACACCTTC. This encodes CASRAKGYGYTF.

This clone was seen once. V and J are TRBV10-3 and TRBJ2-5; D is perhaps TRBD1 (5 bases). CDR1 and CDR2 from the germline V gene are ENHRY and SYGVKD. The ends were cut back, 8 bases at V and 4 bases at J, with 11 bases in the middle. This CDR3 spans 12 amino acids. The CDR3 region is CAIGAGLETQYF. Here the CDR3 DNA reads TGTGCCATCGGGGCAGGTCTAGAGACCCAGTACTTC.

The chain recombines TRBV5-5 with TRBJ2-5; D is uncertain. CDR1 and CDR2 (germline): SGHKS, YYEKEE (reference sequence). V was pared by 4 bases and J by 5 bases, with 12 bases between. The CDR3 covers 13 residues. CDR3 loop: CASSPTSRETQYF. Written as DNA, the CDR3 is TGTGCCAGCAGCCCCACATCCAGGGAGACCCAGTACTTC.

This clone was counted between two and nine times. CDR3 bases: TGTGCCAGCAGCCCCCGGGGCGGGAGGGAGGCAGATACGCAGTATTTT. It codes for CASSPRGGREADTQYF. The chain couples TRBV5-5 to TRBJ2-3, with 9 bases aligning to TRBD2. The J segment lost 4 bases and the V segment lost 4 bases, leaving 10 bases of the junction unmatched. CDR1 is SGHKS, CDR2 YYEKEE, per germline (reference sequence). The CDR3 has 16 amino acids.

The chain uses TRBV5-6 and TRBJ1-4; D uncertain. The V end was cut by 4 bases, the J end by 7 bases, with 17 bases between. This CDR3 is built from 15 residues. CDR1 and CDR2 from the germline V gene are SGHDT and YYEEEE. The CDR3 nucleotides read TGTGCCAGCAGCGGCCCCCGGGAGGGTGGTGAAAAACTGTTTTTT. Translated: CASSGPREGGEKLFF.

The chain employs TRBV6-2 or TRBV6-3 and TRBJ2-2; 8 nucleotides line up with TRBD1. Losses at the gene ends were 5 bases for V and 4 bases for J; bases not matched to a gene: 6. The CDR3 has 15 amino acids. Germline assignment: CDR1 MNHEY and CDR2 SVGEGT. CDR3 DNA: TGTGCCAGCAGTGAGGACAGGGCTAGCACCGGGGAGCTGTTTTTT. This gives the protein CASSEDRASTGELFF.

This clone came up once. The V gene is TRBV7-9, the J gene TRBJ1-6; maybe TRBD1 (6 bases). This CDR3 is built from 14 residues. Germline CDR1 SEHNR, CDR2 FQNEAQ (reference sequence). Trimming removed 1 base from V and 11 bases from J, with 12 bases in between. The CDR3 DNA is TGTGCCAGCAGCTTAGTAGGCAGGGGTCCACCCCTCCACTTT. It translates to CASSLVGRGPPLHF.